This is a list of T cell receptor beta chains from one sample in a study of CD8 T cells in ankylosing spondylitis. TCRdb re-called the 5' RACE reads with MiXCR, one entry per CDR3 protein. Among 200,000 to 250,000 distinct CDR3 sequences listed, around 25% were seen once. The specimen was blood, either unsorted or a sorted T cell fraction (not recorded which). Receptor source: a male donor with ankylosing spondylitis or in good health (not recorded which). Each CDR3 is given with its conserved first and last residue. Fields, in order: J gene, clone size, V gene, D gene, CDR3 length, CDR3 protein, CDR3 DNA. The D gene is left open where the match is weak. Not all rows give a size; the values are once, few, many and, for expanded clones, a class.

j_call: TRBJ2-1; clone_size: many; v_call: TRBV6-2/TRBV6-3; d_call: .; cdr3_length: 11; cdr3_aa: CASSSRLEQFF; cdr3_nt: TGTGCCAGCAGTTCGCGACTTGAGCAGTTCTTC
j_call: TRBJ2-3; clone_size: many; v_call: TRBV11-3; d_call: .; cdr3_length: 13; cdr3_aa: CASSLSSTDTQYF; cdr3_nt: TGTGCCAGCAGCTTAAGCTCCACAGATACGCAGTATTTT
j_call: TRBJ2-7; clone_size: .; v_call: TRBV20-1; d_call: TRBD1; cdr3_length: 12; cdr3_aa: CSARKGAREQYF; cdr3_nt: TGCAGTGCGAGAAAGGGGGCAAGGGAGCAGTACTTC
j_call: TRBJ2-1; clone_size: many; v_call: TRBV27; d_call: TRBD1; cdr3_length: 16; cdr3_aa: CASSQPGGSRSNEQFF; cdr3_nt: TGTGCCAGCAGCCAGCCAGGGGGATCTAGAAGCAATGAGCAGTTCTTC
j_call: TRBJ2-5; clone_size: .; v_call: TRBV20-1; d_call: .; cdr3_length: 13; cdr3_aa: CSVADRVQETQYF; cdr3_nt: TGCAGTGTCGCCGACAGAGTTCAAGAGACCCAGTACTTC
j_call: TRBJ1-2; clone_size: few; v_call: TRBV9; d_call: TRBD1; cdr3_length: 15; cdr3_aa: CASSVISGGIVGYTF; cdr3_nt: TGTGCCAGCAGCGTAATTTCAGGGGGAATAGTTGGCTACACCTTC
j_call: TRBJ1-5; clone_size: .; v_call: TRBV20-1; d_call: .; cdr3_length: 12; cdr3_aa: CSARRENQPQHF; cdr3_nt: TGCAGTGCTAGAAGGGAAAATCAGCCCCAGCATTTT
j_call: TRBJ2-5; clone_size: many; v_call: TRBV28; d_call: .; cdr3_length: 14; cdr3_aa: CASSIGGGVETQYF; cdr3_nt: TGTGCCAGCAGTATAGGGGGGGGTGTGGAGACCCAGTACTTC
j_call: TRBJ2-6; clone_size: many; v_call: TRBV20-1; d_call: .; cdr3_length: 13; cdr3_aa: CSAPLTGANVLTF; cdr3_nt: TGCAGTGCGCCGCTGACAGGGGCCAACGTCCTGACTTTC
j_call: TRBJ2-2; clone_size: many; v_call: TRBV7-7; d_call: TRBD1; cdr3_length: 15; cdr3_aa: CASSPTGARTGELFF; cdr3_nt: TGTGCTAGCAGCCCGACAGGGGCCAGGACCGGGGAGCTGTTTTTT
j_call: TRBJ2-1; clone_size: .; v_call: TRBV29-1; d_call: TRBD2; cdr3_length: 12; cdr3_aa: CSVGGSFNEQFF; cdr3_nt: TGCAGCGTGGGGGGGTCCTTCAATGAGCAGTTCTTC
j_call: TRBJ2-1; clone_size: many; v_call: TRBV12-3/TRBV12-4; d_call: TRBD2; cdr3_length: 15; cdr3_aa: CASSLGLAGANEQFF; cdr3_nt: TGTGCCAGCAGTCTGGGACTAGCGGGAGCAAATGAGCAGTTCTTC
j_call: TRBJ2-4; clone_size: .; v_call: TRBV20-1; d_call: TRBD2; cdr3_length: 15; cdr3_aa: CSANPTSGMANIQYF; cdr3_nt: TGCAGTGCCAATCCGACTAGCGGGATGGCAAACATTCAGTACTTC
j_call: TRBJ2-4; clone_size: many; v_call: TRBV29-1; d_call: .; cdr3_length: 15; cdr3_aa: CSAEGGYGAKNIQYF; cdr3_nt: TGCAGCGCCGAGGGGGGGTATGGAGCCAAAAACATTCAGTACTTC
j_call: TRBJ2-5; clone_size: .; v_call: TRBV4-1; d_call: .; cdr3_length: 15; cdr3_aa: CASSQDGRRGETQYF; cdr3_nt: TGCGCCAGCAGCCAAGATGGGCGAAGGGGAGAGACCCAGTACTTC
j_call: TRBJ2-7; clone_size: few; v_call: TRBV11-3; d_call: TRBD1; cdr3_length: 13; cdr3_aa: CASSRDRLGEQYF; cdr3_nt: TGTGCCAGCAGCCGGGACAGGTTAGGCGAGCAGTACTTC
j_call: TRBJ1-1; clone_size: few; v_call: TRBV29-1; d_call: .; cdr3_length: 11; cdr3_aa: CSVGDINEAFF; cdr3_nt: TGCAGCGTGGGGGACATTAACGAAGCTTTCTTT
j_call: TRBJ1-5; clone_size: .; v_call: TRBV20-1; d_call: .; cdr3_length: 14; cdr3_aa: CSARGGPTSQPQHF; cdr3_nt: TGCAGTGCTAGAGGGGGGCCTACAAGTCAGCCCCAGCATTTT
j_call: TRBJ1-2; clone_size: .; v_call: TRBV7-3; d_call: TRBD1; cdr3_length: 13; cdr3_aa: CASSLRTGAGYTF; cdr3_nt: TGTGCCAGCAGCTTGAGGACAGGGGCTGGCTACACCTTC
j_call: TRBJ2-1; clone_size: many; v_call: TRBV12-3/TRBV12-4; d_call: .; cdr3_length: 16; cdr3_aa: CASSWATRRGYNEQFF; cdr3_nt: TGTGCCAGCAGTTGGGCAACCAGGAGAGGTTACAATGAGCAGTTCTTC
j_call: TRBJ2-5; clone_size: .; v_call: TRBV4-2; d_call: .; cdr3_length: 16; cdr3_aa: CASSQGVPGYQETQYF; cdr3_nt: TGTGCCAGCAGCCAAGGGGTACCGGGGTACCAAGAGACCCAGTACTTC
j_call: TRBJ1-2; clone_size: few; v_call: TRBV10-3; d_call: TRBD1; cdr3_length: 14; cdr3_aa: CAISANTGGSGYTF; cdr3_nt: TGTGCCATCAGCGCAAATACAGGGGGATCAGGCTACACCTTC
j_call: TRBJ1-4; clone_size: many; v_call: TRBV12-3/TRBV12-4; d_call: .; cdr3_length: 15; cdr3_aa: CASSLVGRRDEKLFF; cdr3_nt: TGTGCCAGCAGTTTAGTGGGCAGGCGGGATGAAAAACTGTTTTTT
j_call: TRBJ2-4; clone_size: many; v_call: TRBV10-3; d_call: TRBD1; cdr3_length: 13; cdr3_aa: CAISGTGENIQYF; cdr3_nt: TGTGCCATCAGTGGGACAGGGGAAAACATTCAGTACTTC
j_call: TRBJ2-7; clone_size: many; v_call: TRBV4-1; d_call: .; cdr3_length: 14; cdr3_aa: CASSHQGRRFEQYF; cdr3_nt: TGCGCCAGCAGCCATCAGGGGAGGAGATTCGAGCAGTACTTC
j_call: TRBJ2-7; clone_size: many; v_call: TRBV28; d_call: TRBD1; cdr3_length: 15; cdr3_aa: CASTPLNRGTYEQYF; cdr3_nt: TGTGCCAGCACCCCTCTCAACAGGGGTACCTACGAGCAGTACTTC
j_call: TRBJ2-2; clone_size: many; v_call: TRBV29-1; d_call: .; cdr3_length: 17; cdr3_aa: CSVGKLTGTFYTGELFF; cdr3_nt: TGCAGCGTTGGGAAACTCACCGGGACATTTTACACCGGGGAGCTGTTTTTT
j_call: TRBJ2-3; clone_size: many; v_call: TRBV7-6; d_call: TRBD2; cdr3_length: 18; cdr3_aa: CASSLELAGGSVTDTQYF; cdr3_nt: TGTGCCAGCAGCTTAGAACTAGCGGGAGGTAGCGTCACAGATACGCAGTATTTT
j_call: TRBJ2-1; clone_size: many; v_call: TRBV11-2; d_call: .; cdr3_length: 14; cdr3_aa: CASSLRSRGNEQFF; cdr3_nt: TGTGCCAGCAGCTTGCGGTCAAGGGGGAATGAGCAGTTCTTC
j_call: TRBJ2-4; clone_size: few; v_call: TRBV6-5; d_call: TRBD1; cdr3_length: 17; cdr3_aa: CASSYSDRSGSRNIQYF; cdr3_nt: TGTGCCAGCAGTTACTCGGACAGGTCGGGGTCTCGCAACATTCAGTACTTC
j_call: TRBJ1-2; clone_size: .; v_call: TRBV3-1; d_call: .; cdr3_length: 12; cdr3_aa: CASSQGGGGYTF; cdr3_nt: TGTGCCAGCAGCCAGGGTGGGGGTGGCTACACCTTC
j_call: TRBJ1-2; clone_size: .; v_call: TRBV12-3/TRBV12-4; d_call: .; cdr3_length: 13; cdr3_aa: CASSPQRNYGYTF; cdr3_nt: TGTGCCAGCAGCCCTCAAAGGAACTATGGCTACACCTTC
j_call: TRBJ1-3; clone_size: many; v_call: TRBV14; d_call: .; cdr3_length: 16; cdr3_aa: CASSRNSDGLGNTIYF; cdr3_nt: TGTGCCAGCAGCCGAAACTCGGACGGATTAGGAAACACCATATATTTT
j_call: TRBJ1-2; clone_size: .; v_call: TRBV20-1; d_call: TRBD1; cdr3_length: 16; cdr3_aa: CSALSTGSPSRGGYTF; cdr3_nt: TGCAGTGCCCTATCGACAGGGAGCCCAAGCCGTGGTGGCTACACCTTC
j_call: TRBJ2-2; clone_size: many; v_call: TRBV28; d_call: .; cdr3_length: 15; cdr3_aa: CASNFRRANTGELFF; cdr3_nt: TGTGCCAGCAACTTTCGTCGGGCGAACACCGGGGAGCTGTTTTTT
j_call: TRBJ2-5; clone_size: .; v_call: TRBV20-1; d_call: .; cdr3_length: 11; cdr3_aa: CSSEVGETQYF; cdr3_nt: TGCAGTTCCGAAGTTGGGGAGACCCAGTACTTC
j_call: TRBJ2-1; clone_size: many; v_call: TRBV20-1; d_call: .; cdr3_length: 15; cdr3_aa: CSALSEVKGYNEQFF; cdr3_nt: TGCAGTGCCCTAAGCGAGGTCAAGGGCTACAATGAGCAGTTCTTC
j_call: TRBJ1-5; clone_size: .; v_call: TRBV12-3/TRBV12-4; d_call: TRBD1; cdr3_length: 17; cdr3_aa: CASSPPNGQGGNQPQHF; cdr3_nt: TGTGCCAGCAGCCCACCAAACGGACAGGGCGGCAATCAGCCCCAGCATTTT
j_call: TRBJ2-3; clone_size: many; v_call: TRBV24-1; d_call: TRBD1; cdr3_length: 14; cdr3_aa: CATSDRAGSDTQYF; cdr3_nt: TGTGCCACCTCTGACAGGGCCGGGTCAGATACGCAGTATTTT
j_call: TRBJ2-1; clone_size: few; v_call: TRBV12-3/TRBV12-4; d_call: TRBD2; cdr3_length: 14; cdr3_aa: CASSLIAGYNEQFF; cdr3_nt: TGTGCCAGCAGTTTGATAGCGGGGTACAATGAGCAGTTCTTC
j_call: TRBJ2-3; clone_size: many; v_call: TRBV6-1; d_call: .; cdr3_length: 15; cdr3_aa: CASGGSGRSADTQYF; cdr3_nt: TGTGCCAGCGGGGGAAGTGGGAGGTCAGCAGATACGCAGTATTTT
j_call: TRBJ2-7; clone_size: many; v_call: TRBV12-3/TRBV12-4; d_call: TRBD2; cdr3_length: 15; cdr3_aa: CASSFLAGGIVEQYF; cdr3_nt: TGTGCCAGCAGTTTCCTAGCGGGAGGTATAGTCGAGCAGTACTTC
j_call: TRBJ2-7; clone_size: .; v_call: TRBV6-1; d_call: .; cdr3_length: 14; cdr3_aa: CASSRSSASYEQYF; cdr3_nt: TGTGCCAGCAGCCGATCTAGCGCGTCATACGAGCAGTACTTC
j_call: TRBJ2-7; clone_size: many; v_call: TRBV27; d_call: TRBD1; cdr3_length: 16; cdr3_aa: CASTFSPGQEYVEQYF; cdr3_nt: TGTGCCAGCACATTCTCACCGGGACAGGAATACGTAGAGCAGTACTTC
j_call: TRBJ2-5; clone_size: many; v_call: TRBV5-5; d_call: .; cdr3_length: 13; cdr3_aa: CASSLGTGKTQYF; cdr3_nt: TGTGCCAGCAGCTTGGGTACGGGTAAGACCCAGTACTTC
j_call: TRBJ1-5; clone_size: .; v_call: TRBV6-1; d_call: .; cdr3_length: 15; cdr3_aa: CASSDTDGRNQPQHF; cdr3_nt: TGTGCCAGCAGTGACACTGACGGACGCAATCAGCCCCAGCATTTT
j_call: TRBJ1-2; clone_size: few; v_call: TRBV5-1; d_call: TRBD1; cdr3_length: 14; cdr3_aa: CASSLDRGVYGYTF; cdr3_nt: TGCGCCAGCAGCTTGGACAGGGGCGTCTATGGCTACACCTTC
j_call: TRBJ2-1; clone_size: few; v_call: TRBV20-1; d_call: TRBD2; cdr3_length: 14; cdr3_aa: CSPTGTSLGNEQFF; cdr3_nt: TGCAGTCCCACAGGGACTAGCCTTGGAAATGAGCAGTTCTTC
j_call: TRBJ1-1; clone_size: once; v_call: TRBV29-1; d_call: .; cdr3_length: 11; cdr3_aa: CSVHGASEAFF; cdr3_nt: TGCAGCGTACACGGCGCCTCTGAAGCTTTCTTT
j_call: TRBJ2-7; clone_size: many; v_call: TRBV5-1; d_call: TRBD2; cdr3_length: 14; cdr3_aa: CASSQRLATYEQYF; cdr3_nt: TGCGCCAGCAGCCAACGACTAGCGACGTACGAGCAGTACTTC
j_call: TRBJ2-7; clone_size: few; v_call: TRBV5-1; d_call: .; cdr3_length: 13; cdr3_aa: CASSLLQDGEQYF; cdr3_nt: TGCGCCAGCAGCTTGCTTCAAGATGGAGAGCAGTACTTC
j_call: TRBJ2-1; clone_size: .; v_call: TRBV6-6; d_call: .; cdr3_length: 13; cdr3_aa: CASLRGAHNEQFF; cdr3_nt: TGTGCCAGCTTGAGGGGGGCGCATAATGAGCAGTTCTTC
j_call: TRBJ1-1; clone_size: few; v_call: TRBV29-1; d_call: .; cdr3_length: 8; cdr3_aa: CSVEGAFF; cdr3_nt: TGCAGCGTAGAGGGAGCTTTCTTT
j_call: TRBJ2-3; clone_size: .; v_call: TRBV27; d_call: .; cdr3_length: 14; cdr3_aa: CASKSQGYTDTQYF; cdr3_nt: TGTGCCAGCAAAAGTCAGGGATACACAGATACGCAGTATTTT
j_call: TRBJ2-2; clone_size: .; v_call: TRBV9; d_call: .; cdr3_length: 17; cdr3_aa: CASSPRLFSGNTGELFF; cdr3_nt: TGTGCCAGCAGCCCCCGACTATTTAGCGGGAACACCGGGGAGCTGTTTTTT